This record looks at one T cell receptor beta chain sequence and its context. This entry comes from a study of blood T cell repertoires in COVID-19. In the study overall: Donors in the United States, Italy and Spain gave samples during acute or convalescent COVID-19.

The CDR3 consists of 13 residues. V lost 5 bases, J lost 8 bases, and 12 bases lay in between. In terms of age and location, participants ranged from roughly 18 to 95 years and lived in around 22 US areas. In the original workflow: From reference gene primer amplification, estimates of nucleated cell counts were derived. The table came from immunoSEQ multiplex PCR; TCRdb's copy has only in-frame clones and leaves some out. The V and J calls and clone size were taken over from that table, and D and trimming were inferred from the DNA. The sample holds 500,000 or so clones; roughly nine tenths are singletons and the top ten take about 0.7%.

The sample taken for sequencing was PBMCs or T cells enriched from blood (not recorded which). The chain links TRBV12-3 or TRBV12-4 to TRBJ1-4, with D possibly matching TRBD1 (6 bases). The sequence was obtained from a woman in her late teens or twenties who had recovered from COVID-19. The CDR3 bases are TGTGCCAGCAGTCTTGGAAGGGGGGAAAAACTGTTTTTT. This translates into CASSLGRGEKLFF.